These T cell receptor beta chains were read from a single sample in a study of human T cells and chemical hapten exposure. TCRdb fed the RACE reads into MiXCR, producing one record per CDR3 protein. The table shows tens of thousands of distinct CDR3 sequences, with roughly a tenth occurring only once. Source: whole blood, taken in connection with sensitization to the hapten diphenylcyclopropenone (DPC). The receptor set was obtained from a man in his forties with alopecia areata. Some clones in this sample may be carry-over from other donors' samples. Each CDR3 is given with its conserved first and last residue. The size of a clone is reported for some rows only, either as once, few or many, or as a class for expanded clones.

v_call,cdr3_length,j_call,clone_size,cdr3_aa
TRBV3-1,12,TRBJ2-1,few,CASSQERGEQFF
TRBV6-2/TRBV6-3,14,TRBJ2-5,many,CASRASGGEETQYF
TRBV29-1,16,TRBJ2-1,many,CSAVSSGPSLYNEQFF
TRBV11-3,16,TRBJ1-6,-,CASSLDGGSYNSPLHF
TRBV7-2,12,TRBJ2-5,few,CASSLDQWAQYF
TRBV19,19,TRBJ2-6,-,CASSILSGTSFSGANVLTF
TRBV30,13,TRBJ2-2,-,CAWSVRRIGELFF
TRBV5-1,16,TRBJ2-7,-,CASSLKWQGASYEQYF
TRBV18,16,TRBJ1-2,many,CASSPEPGRRNYGYTF
TRBV29-1,16,TRBJ1-2,few,CSVDPTPGQKIYGYTF
TRBV7-2,13,TRBJ1-5,-,CASSLRQNQPQHF
TRBV7-2,13,TRBJ2-3,medium-sized,CASSSPSTDTQYF
TRBV12-3/TRBV12-4,15,TRBJ2-1,-,CASSLKVSSYNEQFF
TRBV16,14,TRBJ1-2,-,CASSQSQQNYGYTF
TRBV30,16,TRBJ2-2,few,CAWSLRGGAGTGELFF
TRBV12-3/TRBV12-4,16,TRBJ2-5,-,CASSLGSGTLQETQYF
TRBV6-2/TRBV6-3,14,TRBJ1-1,-,CASTQESMNTEAFF
TRBV6-2/TRBV6-3,14,TRBJ2-2,many,CASRRIDGGGELFF
TRBV6-5,14,TRBJ1-3,few,CASTQAGSGNTIYF
TRBV2,12,TRBJ1-5,many,CASRGVDQPQHF
TRBV11-2,13,TRBJ2-3,few,CASSLVRTDTQYF
TRBV20-1,13,TRBJ2-7,many,CSARGGLAYEQYF
TRBV6-2/TRBV6-3,15,TRBJ1-1,many,CASSYGGVPNTEAFF
TRBV7-9,16,TRBJ2-1,-,CASSLTESSSYNEQFF
TRBV27,14,TRBJ1-6,-,CASSPRGANSPLHF
TRBV6-5,12,TRBJ2-7,-,CASRTGDREQYF
TRBV9,15,TRBJ2-5,few,CASSASTGPQETQYF
TRBV6-5,16,TRBJ2-5,few,CASSYSSEAGVETQYF
TRBV6-1,15,TRBJ2-3,-,CASSPILAGSDTQYF
TRBV12-3/TRBV12-4,16,TRBJ2-3,-,CASSSTLAGNADTQYF
TRBV19,18,TRBJ2-2,many,CASSIFGLAGGNTGELFF
TRBV29-1,14,TRBJ2-7,few,CSVEVAGGLYEQYF
TRBV6-5,19,TRBJ1-6,many,CASSHPGVDLSSYNSPLHF
TRBV6-1,13,TRBJ1-2,-,CASRLGQADRYTF
TRBV6-2/TRBV6-3,13,TRBJ2-1,many,CASRPGTGSTQFF
TRBV20-1,15,TRBJ2-1,-,CSAGGGRGSYNEQFF
TRBV6-2/TRBV6-3,15,TRBJ2-4,-,CASSYSMTGSNIQYF
TRBV7-2,15,TRBJ2-4,-,CASSLGTGQGDIQYF
TRBV6-5,14,TRBJ2-5,-,CASSTPTGLETQYF
TRBV15,15,TRBJ2-1,few,CATSRDRADYNEQFF
TRBV12-3/TRBV12-4,15,TRBJ2-2,few,CATTRGTRNTGELFF
TRBV20-1,14,TRBJ1-4,many,CSAREIATNEKLFF
TRBV11-2,12,TRBJ2-4,many,CASSPSKNIQYF
TRBV4-3,14,TRBJ2-1,few,CASSHYPGVNEQFF
TRBV29-1,12,TRBJ2-5,many,CSVVSRQETQYF
TRBV11-1,15,TRBJ2-1,few,CASSLGRLAGDGQFF
TRBV20-1,14,TRBJ2-5,-,CSARDQQVQETQYF
TRBV20-1,14,TRBJ2-5,many,CSARDWGRQETQYF
TRBV19,13,TRBJ2-7,few,CASSIAANYEQYF
TRBV7-7,16,TRBJ2-5,-,CASSLAVGGNLETQYF
TRBV5-4,12,TRBJ2-3,many,CASSLDSYTQYF
TRBV7-6,16,TRBJ1-3,-,CASSLGGQFSGNTIYF
TRBV20-1,16,TRBJ1-4,many,CSARDSQGTYGEKLFF
TRBV6-4,13,TRBJ2-3,-,CASSPERGDTQYF
TRBV7-2,14,TRBJ2-3,few,CASRTSGYTDTQYF